This record covers a single T cell receptor (beta chain). The data stem from a study of blood T cell repertoires in COVID-19. Study summary: Sample material is recorded as cDNA or gDNA derived from T cells, B-cell-depleted T cells, or PBMCs.

Seattle participants joined during active infection and were tracked over time. Per the study methods: Reference gene primer amplification yielded estimated nucleated cell counts. The data were produced by immunoSEQ multiplex PCR, yet TCRdb's version contains in-frame clones alone and is incomplete. V and J calls and clone size are given by that table; D and trimming were obtained from the DNA. The sample lists 40,000 or so clones, around 84% seen once, with about 1.5% in the top ten. The V end lost 5 bases, the J end lost 2 bases, and 9 bases lay between the germline ends. CDR3 length equals 14 residues. Germline V lookup: CDR1 LNHDA, CDR2 SQIVND (reference sequence).

The receptor's source is a man aged 60-69 years with COVID-19, enrolled during active disease. The material sequenced was peripheral blood. The chain recombines TRBV19 with TRBJ1-4, with unresolved D. The CDR3 reads CASSRGGTNEKLFF. The CDR3 bases are TGTGCCAGTAGTCGGGGTGGTACTAATGAAAAACTGTTTTTT. Complete variable domain (other parts from reference TRBV19 and TRBJ1-4): DGGITQSPKYLFRKEGQNVTLSCEQNLNHDAMYWYRQDPGQGLRLIYYSQIVNDFQKGDIAEGYSVSREKKESFPLTVTSAQKNPTAFYLCASSRGGTNEKLFFGSGTQLSVL.